Presented here are 2 T cell receptor beta chains from one specimen sequenced in a study of cytomegalovirus exposure and HLA in healthy donors. The PCR was carried out with 60 Vbeta primers and 13 Jbeta primers. TCRdb keeps only in-frame clones here, not all; method: immunoSEQ multiplex PCR. The sample has about 230,000 clones, about 80% seen once; the top ten hold less than 3%. The sequencing input was PBMCs. These receptor sequences come from a woman aged 60-70 years in good health and CMV-seropositive.

The rearrangement joins TRBV5-1 to TRBJ1-4, with D possibly being TRBD1 (5 bases). Germline V CDR1 and CDR2: SGHRS, YFSETQ. The CDR3 sequence is 15 residues long. V was cut by 4 bases and J by 8 bases, with 18 bases left in between. The CDR3 DNA is TGCGCCAGCAGCGGGGGGTCAACAGTTCGGGAAAAACTGTTTTTT. Encoded protein: CASSGGSTVREKLFF.

This clone has only a few counts. The genes are TRBV7-3 and TRBJ1-6; TRBD1 matches at 7 bases. This CDR3 contains 14 residues. Trimming removed 5 bases from V and 7 bases from J; junction bases left unmatched: 5. CDR1 is SGHTA and CDR2 is FQGTGA in the germline V gene. The CDR3 bases are TGTGCCAGCAGCCCGGGACAGCGGAATTCACCCCTCCACTTT. Its protein product is CASSPGQRNSPLHF.